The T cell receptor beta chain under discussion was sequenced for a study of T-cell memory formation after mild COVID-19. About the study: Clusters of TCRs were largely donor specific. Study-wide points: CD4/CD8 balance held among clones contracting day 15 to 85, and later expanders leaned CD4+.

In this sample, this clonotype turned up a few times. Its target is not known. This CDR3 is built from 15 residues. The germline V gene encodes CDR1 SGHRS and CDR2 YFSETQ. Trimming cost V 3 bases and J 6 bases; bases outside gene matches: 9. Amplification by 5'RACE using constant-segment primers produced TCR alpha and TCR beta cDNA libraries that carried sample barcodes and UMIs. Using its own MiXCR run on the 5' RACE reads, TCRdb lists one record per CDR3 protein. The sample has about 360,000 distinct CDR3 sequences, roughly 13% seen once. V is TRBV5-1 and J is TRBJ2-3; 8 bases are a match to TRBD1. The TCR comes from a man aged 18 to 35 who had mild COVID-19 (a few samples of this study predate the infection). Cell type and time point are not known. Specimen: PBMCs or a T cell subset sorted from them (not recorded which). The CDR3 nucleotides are TGCGCCAGCAGCTCGACAGGGGACGTAGCGGATACGCAGTATTTT. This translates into CASSSTGDVADTQYF.